This TCR beta chain derives from a study of beta chain features in type 1 diabetes. Whole-study results and caveats: Here, the possible influence of HLA type (on TCRB rearrangement) remained unresolved. VDJ junctions from patients with type 1 diabetes contained fewer insertions and more deletions. TCRB CDR3s were moderately but significantly shorter in Type 1 diabetes patients in all four CD4+ subsets.

Since all of the isolated RNA was reverse transcribed, expressed TCRB transcripts were what got sequenced. Using immunoSEQ multiplex PCR, the repertoire was profiled, and TCRdb retains in-frame clones only, with some absent. This sample has some 350,000 clones; roughly a tenth occur once, and the top ten carry about 0.6%. Cell sorting via CD45RO/CCR7/CD25/CD127/CD95/CD27 was performed to obtain CD4+ naive, central memory, regulatory and stem cell-like memory cells. Details on this clone: Its target is unknown.

The CDR3 has 15 residues. Germline V CDR1 and CDR2: SGHRS, YFSETQ. V lost 4 bases, J lost 6 bases, and 8 bases stayed unmatched. The sample taken for sequencing was central memory CD4+ T cells from blood. The chain has TRBV5-1 and TRBJ2-4, with 9 bases fitting TRBD1. The clonotype originates from a man younger than 45 with type 1 diabetes. The CDR3 loop is CASSPGDRVLNIQYF. The DNA for the CDR3 is TGCGCCAGCAGCCCCGGGGACAGGGTACTAAACATTCAGTACTTC.